These 20 T cell receptor beta chains share one sample of origin, sequenced in a study of T cell repertoires in cytomegalovirus infection. In TCRdb, the reads were re-called with MiXCR into one record per CDR3 protein. The profile shows some 300,000 distinct CDR3 sequences, roughly 13% of them singletons. Sequencing was carried out using PBMCs. The receptor set was obtained from a human donor in good health (CMV status not recorded). Some clones in this sample may be carry-over from other donors' samples.

This clonotype was recorded many times. This chain connects TRBV7-2 to TRBJ2-5; a weak D match, TRBD2 (5 bases). V was shortened by 2 bases and J by 3 bases, with 7 bases between the two germline ends. CDR1 is SGHTA, CDR2 FQGNSA, per germline. There are 13 residues in the CDR3. The CDR3 bases are TGTGCCAGCAGCTTACTGGGAGAAGAGACCCAGTACTTC. This codes for CASSLLGEETQYF. Full variable domain (missing parts from reference TRBV7-2 and TRBJ2-5): GAGVSQSPSNKVTEKGKDVELRCDPISGHTALYWYRQSLGQGLEFLIYFQGNSAPDKSGLPSDRFSAERTGGSVSTLTIQRTQQEDSAVYLCASSLLGEETQYFGPGTRLLVL.

This clonotype was seen repeatedly, ten times or more. V usage is TRBV27 and J usage is TRBJ2-2, with D perhaps matching TRBD1 (5 bases). The CDR3 has 18 amino acids. V shed 3 bases and J shed 1 base, with 18 bases lying between them. CDR1 and CDR2 (germline): MNHEY, SMNVEV (reference sequence). DNA for the CDR3: TGTGCCAGCAGTTTGTCAAGGCACCGACAGCAGAACACCGGGGAGCTGTTTTTT. As protein: CASSLSRHRQQNTGELFF.

The chain links TRBV29-1 to TRBJ1-6, with TRBD1 as a possible D gene (5 bases). Trimming removed 7 bases at V and 2 bases at J, with 12 bases between. Looked up from germline, CDR1 is SQVTM and CDR2 is ANQGSEA. The CDR3 loop spans 14 amino acids. Written as DNA, the CDR3 is TGCAGCGCCGGGGACGGCACCTATAATTCACCCCTCCACTTT. As protein: CSAGDGTYNSPLHF.

This clonotype was seen at least ten times. V and J are TRBV7-6 and TRBJ2-7; tentatively, D is TRBD2 (7 bases). This CDR3 comprises 14 residues. Germline values: CDR1 SGHVS, CDR2 FNYEAQ. Trimming pared 5 bases from V and 4 bases from J, leaving 15 bases between. CDR3 in amino acids: CASSPRGGLYEQYF. The CDR3 nucleotides read TGTGCCAGCAGCCCTAGGGGGGGGCTATACGAGCAGTACTTC. The whole variable domain, filled in from reference TRBV7-6 and TRBJ2-7, reads GAGVSQSPRYKVTKRGQDVALRCDPISGHVSLYWYRQALGQGPEFLTYFNYEAQQDKSGLPNDRFSAERPEGSISTLTIQRTEQRDSAMYRCASSPRGGLYEQYFGPGTRLTVT.

This clonotype was seen repeatedly, ten times or more. This chain connects TRBV5-4 to TRBJ2-5; D might be TRBD2 (5 bases). The CDR3 has 16 residues. Germline values: CDR1 SGHNT, CDR2 YYREEE (reference sequence). V lost 2 bases to trimming and J lost 2 bases, with 16 bases between them. The CDR3 nucleotides are TGTGCCAGCAGCTTAGACCCCGGGAACGCACAAGAGACCCAGTACTTC. Its protein product is CASSLDPGNAQETQYF.

This clonotype was recorded many times. J is TRBJ1-6 and V is TRBV7-6; D unclear. This CDR3 region has 14 residues. V lost 2 bases and J lost 0, with 2 bases in between. Per germline, CDR1 SGHVS and CDR2 FNYEAQ. CDR3 nucleotide sequence: TGTGCCAGCAGCTTAAACTCCTATAATTCACCCCTCCACTTT. This codes for CASSLNSYNSPLHF.

This clonotype was detected only a few times. The gene calls are TRBV28 and TRBJ2-7; TRBD2 agrees at 11 bases. Germline V CDR1 and CDR2: MDHEN, SYDVKM. V trimming: 2 bases; J trimming: 4 bases; junction bases outside the gene matches: 4. The CDR3 spans 15 residues. The CDR3 sequence: CASSLVAGGLYEQYF. For the CDR3, the DNA is TGTGCCAGCAGTTTAGTAGCGGGAGGGCTATACGAGCAGTACTTC.

About this clonotype: A much larger clone lies one base from this, so it may be a read error. The chain uses TRBV7-2 and TRBJ2-7, with 9 bases that match TRBD2. This CDR3 is built from 15 residues. CDR1 SGHTA and CDR2 FQGNSA come from the germline V gene. The CDR3 reads CASSLAPSGTHERYF. The CDR3 DNA follows: TGTGCCAGCAGCTTAGCTCCTAGCGGGACTCACGAGCGGTACTTC.

This clonotype was counted between two and nine times. The chain uses TRBV11-3 and TRBJ1-1; D remains ambiguous. Germline V lookup: CDR1 SGHNT, CDR2 YENEEA. The CDR3 is 14 amino acids. Trimming took off 3 bases at V and 2 bases at J, with 10 bases between the two ends. The CDR3 is CASSFNGPNTEAFF. As DNA, the CDR3 is TGTGCCAGCAGCTTCAATGGACCAAACACTGAAGCTTTCTTT.

This clonotype was picked up a small number of times. The rearrangement uses TRBV14 and TRBJ2-7, with D unclear. Germline values: CDR1 SGHDN, CDR2 FVKESK. The germline V and J ends were trimmed by 4 bases and 6 bases, with 13 bases remaining between them. The CDR3 is 13 residues long. CDR3 sequence: CASSPSEFGEQYF. In DNA, the CDR3 is TGTGCCAGCAGCCCCTCGGAGTTTGGCGAGCAGTACTTC.

This clonotype was counted at least ten times. CDR3 bases: TGTGCCAGCAGCTTAGATCCCGGCGCCTACGAGCAGTACTTC. Translation gives CASSLDPGAYEQYF. The chain joins TRBV11-2 to TRBJ2-7; D unresolved. The CDR3 length is 14 residues. From germline, CDR1 is SGHAT and CDR2 FQNNGV. Trimming cost V 0 bases and J 2 bases, with 8 bases left between them.

This clonotype was recorded many times. The V gene is TRBV19, the J gene TRBJ2-6; no clear D. The CDR3 covers 15 residues. V lost 5 bases and J 3 bases, leaving 11 bases between the germline ends. Germline-derived CDR1 and CDR2 are LNHDA and SQIVND (reference sequence). The CDR3 loop is CASSYQASGANVLTF. The CDR3 DNA reads as TGTGCCAGTAGTTATCAGGCTAGTGGGGCCAACGTCCTGACTTTC.

This chain connects TRBV4-3 to TRBJ2-6, with 7 bases matching TRBD1. From germline, CDR1 is LGHNA and CDR2 YSLEER. This CDR3 comprises 18 residues. The trim removed 1 base at V and 0 bases at J, leaving 6 bases unmatched. The CDR3 spells CASSQGRGGSSGANVLTF. CDR3 in DNA: TGCGCCAGCAGCCAAGGGAGAGGGGGCAGCTCTGGGGCCAACGTCCTGACTTTC.

This clonotype has at least ten counts. The gene calls are TRBV7-6 and TRBJ2-1; 11 bases match TRBD2. The CDR3 extends over 14 amino acids. The germline gives CDR1 SGHVS, CDR2 FNYEAQ. The junction had 6 bases not matched to a gene; V was cut back by 5 bases and J by 9 bases. The CDR3 is CASSHSGGAGEQFF. In DNA form, the CDR3 reads TGTGCCAGCAGCCATAGCGGGGGGGCGGGTGAGCAGTTCTTC.

In this sample, this clonotype turned up many times. This chain links TRBV29-1 with TRBJ2-7, with D unresolved. This CDR3 is 11 amino acids long. Per the germline V gene, CDR1 is SQVTM and CDR2 is ANQGSEA. Trimming cost V 4 bases and J 3 bases, with 7 bases left between them. DNA for the CDR3: TGCAGCGTTGGAGGCTTCTACGAGCAGTACTTC. It encodes CSVGGFYEQYF.

This clonotype was detected a few times. The V call is TRBV7-9, the J call TRBJ1-1, with a weak D call TRBD1 (5 bases). The CDR3 sequence is 15 residues long. V was pared by 5 bases and J by 1 base, with 14 bases between. CDR1 SEHNR and CDR2 FQNEAQ come from the germline V gene (reference sequence). CDR3 DNA sequence: TGTGCCAGCAGCCCCAGTGGAGGGGCGAACACTGAAGCTTTCTTT. Translation gives CASSPSGGANTEAFF.

The chain combines TRBV5-1 with TRBJ2-3; D is undetermined. The CDR3 covers 13 residues. With 5 bases removed from V and 4 bases from J, the gap between germline ends came to 11 bases. Germline V gene sequence: CDR1 SGHRS, CDR2 YFSETQ. The CDR3 nucleotides read TGCGCCAGCAGTTCGTTAGTGGCAGATACGCAGTATTTT. Protein: CASSSLVADTQYF.

As to this clonotype: This may be a read error: a much more frequent sequence differs by one nucleotide. The chain links TRBV7-2 to TRBJ2-3; tentatively, D is TRBD1 (6 bases). This CDR3 is 12 amino acids long. CDR1 and CDR2 from the germline V gene are SGHTA and FQGNSA. Between the trimmed V and J ends, which lost 5 bases and 9 bases, there was a span of 12 bases. The CDR3 is CASSMRQATQYF. For the CDR3, the DNA is TGTGCCAGCAGCATGAGACAGGCGACGCAGTATTTT.

This clonotype occurred many times. This chain connects TRBV7-2 to TRBJ2-5; either TRBD1 or TRBD2 may supply D (5 bases each). Germline V gives CDR1 SGHTA, CDR2 FQGNSA. The CDR3 extends over 14 amino acids. The V and J ends lost 7 bases and 5 bases respectively, with 17 bases between them. The CDR3 reads CASTRVQGRETQYF. The CDR3 DNA sequence: TGTGCCAGCACCCGGGTGCAGGGACGGGAGACCCAGTACTTC. Full variable domain (missing parts from reference TRBV7-2 and TRBJ2-5): GAGVSQSPSNKVTEKGKDVELRCDPISGHTALYWYRQSLGQGLEFLIYFQGNSAPDKSGLPSDRFSAERTGGSVSTLTIQRTQQEDSAVYLCASTRVQGRETQYFGPGTRLLVL.

The V gene is TRBV2, the J gene TRBJ2-2; D uncertain. From germline, CDR1 is SNHLY and CDR2 FYNNEI. The CDR3 runs to 15 residues. The V end lost 0 bases, the J end lost 3 bases, and 8 bases lay between the germline ends. This chain's CDR3 is CASSEALGYTGELFF. The CDR3 bases are TGTGCCAGCAGTGAAGCATTGGGCTACACCGGGGAGCTGTTTTTT.